This passage covers 13 T cell receptor beta chains from one sample sequenced in a study of blood T cell repertoires in COVID-19. Sequencing used immunoSEQ multiplex PCR; TCRdb keeps in-frame clones, though not all of them. This repertoire shows approximately 54,000 clones, 81% found once; its top ten account for roughly 5.7%. Sequencing was performed on peripheral blood. All receptors come from a woman aged 55 to 70 with acute or convalescent COVID-19.

V usage is TRBV6-5 and J usage is TRBJ2-2; TRBD2 is a possible D gene (6 bases). Germline V lookup: CDR1 MNHEY, CDR2 SVGAGI. The CDR3 covers 15 residues. V lost 8 bases and J lost 0, with 13 bases in between. For the CDR3, the DNA is TGTGCCAGCCTCCTTGCTAGCGCGAACACCGGGGAGCTGTTTTTT. Translating it yields CASLLASANTGELFF.

This chain joins TRBV24-1 and TRBJ2-1, with 14 positions matching TRBD2. The CDR3 runs to 15 residues. From germline, CDR1 is KGHDR and CDR2 SFDVKD. Germline trimming cut 9 bases from V and 6 bases from J; bases unmatched to any gene: 6. CDR3 coding DNA: TGTGCCACCTCAAGGACTAGCGGGGGGACCAATGAGCAGTTCTTC. This codes for CATSRTSGGTNEQFF.

This clone was seen just once. The genes are TRBV5-1 and TRBJ2-5; D perhaps matches TRBD1 (8 bases). Germline CDR1 reads SGHRS; CDR2 reads YFSETQ. This CDR3 is 15 amino acids long. Trimming removed 4 bases at V and 5 bases at J, with 18 bases between. The CDR3 reads CASSEPQGGQETQYF. Here the CDR3 DNA reads TGCGCCAGCAGCGAACCACAGGGGGGGCAGGAGACCCAGTACTTC.

The chain uses TRBV6-5 and TRBJ2-5, with D perhaps matching TRBD1 (5 bases). Germline CDR1 MNHEY, CDR2 SVGAGI. The CDR3 runs 14 residues. V was cut by 2 bases and J by 2 bases, with 9 bases left in between. This CDR3 reads CASSYGAAQETQYF. CDR3 coding DNA: TGTGCCAGCAGTTACGGGGCAGCTCAAGAGACCCAGTACTTC.

The CDR3 DNA reads TGTGCCAGCAGCTTTTCGGTCAGGGGCTACGAGCAGTACTTC. Translated: CASSFSVRGYEQYF. The rearrangement uses TRBV11-2 and TRBJ2-7; the D gene is possibly TRBD1 (6 bases). Trimming took 3 bases from V and 3 from J, leaving 12 bases between them. Germline-derived CDR1 and CDR2 are SGHAT and FQNNGV. This CDR3 spans 14 amino acids. Using reference TRBV11-2 and TRBJ2-7 for the parts outside the CDR3, the full variable domain is EAGVAQSPRYKIIEKRQSVAFWCNPISGHATLYWYQQILGQGPKLLIQFQNNGVVDDSQLPKDRFSAERLKGVDSTLKIQPAKLEDSAVYLCASSFSVRGYEQYFGPGTRLTVT.

The chain carries TRBV6-1 and TRBJ2-5; 11 positions agree with TRBD2. Germline-derived CDR1 and CDR2 are MNHNS and SASEGT. With V trimmed by 0 bases and J by 2 bases, 2 bases remained unmatched. The CDR3 is made up of 16 amino acids. As DNA, the CDR3 is TGTGCCAGCAGTGAAGCGCTAGCGGGGGGACAAGAGACCCAGTACTTC. Translating gives CASSEALAGGQETQYF.

The chain employs TRBV19 and TRBJ2-1; TRBD1 matches 12 bases. CDR3 length: 12 residues. Trimming took 6 bases from V and 12 from J; bases not matched to a gene: 3. Germline V gene sequence: CDR1 LNHDA, CDR2 SQIVND (reference sequence). CDR3 region: CASSGTGGRQFF. The CDR3 region has the DNA TGTGCCAGTAGCGGGACAGGGGGCCGGCAGTTCTTC.

The V call is TRBV9, the J call TRBJ2-2, with 7 bases lining up with TRBD2. Germline assignment: CDR1 SGDLS and CDR2 YYNGEE. The CDR3 is 16 amino acids. The V segment lost 4 bases and the J segment 1 base; nucleotides outside the gene matches: 7. CDR3 region: CASSPRERGNTGELFF. The CDR3 nucleotides are TGTGCCAGCAGCCCTAGGGAGCGGGGGAACACCGGGGAGCTGTTTTTT. Looking up the rest from reference TRBV9 and TRBJ2-2 gives the full variable domain: DSGVTQTPKHLITATGQRVTLRCSPRSGDLSVYWYQQSLDQGLQFLIQYYNGEERAKGNILERFSAQQFPDLHSELNLSSLELGDSALYFCASSPRERGNTGELFFGEGSRLTVL.

The rearrangement links TRBV27 to TRBJ1-5, with TRBD1 matching 8 bases. Germline assignment: CDR1 MNHEY and CDR2 SMNVEV (reference sequence). J gave up 1 base and V 6 bases, and 11 bases lay outside the gene matches. This CDR3 has 17 residues. The CDR3 region has the DNA TGTGCCAGCAGAAAAACAGGGGGAGGGTGGAGCAATCAGCCCCAGCATTTT. Translated, it gives CASRKTGGGWSNQPQHF.

This sequence joins TRBV18 and TRBJ1-1; weak D call: TRBD1 (6 bases). The CDR3 length is 16 residues. The V gene's germline CDR1 is KGHSH and CDR2 LQKENI. The V and J ends lost 3 bases and 0 bases respectively, with 14 bases between them. The CDR3 bases are TGTGCCAGCTCACCCCGAAGGACAGTCATGAACACTGAAGCTTTCTTT. Translating gives CASSPRRTVMNTEAFF.

The chain recombines TRBV6-1 with TRBJ1-2; D is unclear. The CDR3 has 15 amino acids. The germline gives CDR1 MNHNS, CDR2 SASEGT. Trimming took off 1 base at V and 4 bases at J, with 13 bases between the two ends. CDR3 in amino acids: CASSEGAESFYGYTF. As DNA, the CDR3 is TGTGCCAGCAGTGAAGGGGCAGAGAGCTTCTATGGCTACACCTTC.

The chain carries TRBV4-2 and TRBJ2-6; D is perhaps TRBD1 (5 bases). Looked up from germline, CDR1 is LGHNA and CDR2 is YNFKEQ. V was clipped by 4 bases and J by 2 bases, with 12 bases between them. CDR3 size: 16 residues. The DNA of the CDR3 is TGTGCCAGCAGCCGAGAAACAGGTCCTGGGGCCAACGTCCTGACTTTC. The encoded protein is CASSRETGPGANVLTF.

The rearrangement uses TRBV24-1 and TRBJ1-5, with 10 bases lining up with TRBD1. V lost 6 bases to trimming and J lost 1 base; unmatched junction nucleotides: 14. The CDR3 has 19 residues. Per germline, CDR1 KGHDR and CDR2 SFDVKD. The CDR3 sequence is CATSSGLGQGMSSNQPQHF. CDR3 sequence (DNA): TGTGCCACCAGTTCGGGGCTGGGACAGGGGATGTCGAGCAATCAGCCCCAGCATTTT.